The sequence of this TCR beta chain was determined in a study of shared clonotypes between healthy human individuals (TCRdb year 2020). The study in broad terms: Two women and a few men aged 18 to 49 years were included in the cohort. Per donor, three plates each were used for CD4 naive and CD4 memory, two for CD8 naive, and one for CD8 memory. Each donor's leukapheresis produced roughly between roughly 0.85 and 10 billion PBMCs. The study deeply sequenced blood TCR repertoires of about five healthy adults to estimate repertoire size and the extent of clonotype sharing between individuals. Different laboratories and diverse techniques were used to prepare libraries and sequence TCR repertoires, to increase sequencing depth and limit assay-specific biases.

On the study overall, not on this receptor specifically: Compared with non-shared clonotypes, clonotypes shared by all four sorted-subset donors had higher generation probabilities. Because the study included a small number of donors, the genetic and exposure-history diversity represented was limited. About 5% of naive CD4, 3.5% of naive CD8, approximately 2.2% of memory CD4, and less than 0.45% of memory CD8 clonotypes were shared across several donors. Sampling was restricted to blood, and TCR repertoires in tissue are likely to differ from TCR repertoires in blood. Pairwise subsampling indicated that sequencing depth was expected to affect the degree of clonotype sharing among donors. Naive subsets generally had larger estimated clonotype richness than memory subsets. Even with the large sequencing depth, rarefaction of the sorted-subset datasets indicated that sequencing was incomplete.

The CDR3 contains 11 residues, cysteine and phenylalanine counted. Kept here is only the CDR3 DNA, which spans 33 bases and is read in frame from base 1. V and J lose 4 bases and 2 bases, and a span of 0 bases separates them. Per the germline V gene, SGHAT is the CDR1 and FQNNGV is the CDR2. About this clone itself: Its antigen remains unidentified. No quality values exist for individual bases; no much larger clone is one base distant.

TCR CDR3 regions were amplified from genomic DNA by multiplex PCR using the deep immunoSEQ assay. For each cell subset, the extracted genomic DNA was distributed evenly across all wells of several immunoSEQ 96-well plates, and each plate served as one replicate. For sorted subsets, each replicate PCR was loaded with approximately 0.2 ug genomic DNA, equivalent to approximately 27,000 T cell genomes. The purified libraries were quantified using a Qubit 3.0 fluorometer, sized with a Bioanalyzer 2100, and then quantified again using the KAPA Library Quantification kit. A separate single-read 150-cycle Illumina NextSeq 550 flow cell was used to sequence each immunoSEQ 96-well plate. The original methods were these. Because the immunoSEQ output included only junctional sequences and no quality scores, the filtering could not be the same as the filtering used for full-length reads. To assign V/J genes and CDR3, sequences were annotated using PyIR, a Python wrapper for IgBLAST v1.9, with IMGT germline references. Reads were filtered out if the reads had weak V/J assignments (E-value above 1e-6), no CDR3, stop codons, out-of-frame junctions, or ambiguous translated residues. A V3J clonotype was defined by an identical inferred V gene, J gene, and CDR3 amino acid sequence. To compute the percentage overlap between repertoires, the number of shared unique clonotypes was divided by the size of the smaller repertoire. Richness of each repertoire was evaluated using RTK rarefaction, the Chao1 estimator, and Recon v2.1 estimates of unobserved clonotypes. Generation probabilities for all TCRbeta clonotypes obtained by the gDNA method from a few donors were computed using OLGA. What TCRdb holds here is the immuneACCESS table cut down to in-frame rearrangements. Part of the clones is not present; checked against another copy, under half of the missing clones reflect an unresolved V gene, and the others are unexplained. The D gene and trimming were derived from the DNA, and the V and J assignments and clone size from that table. The sample yields approximately 600,000 clones; around 95% were counted once. Together, the top ten hold 0.095% to 0.14% of the sample.

CD8 naive samples consisted of CD45RO-negative cells that were positively selected for CCR7, yielding a CD45RA+CCR7+ population without TemRA cells. Donors were healthy HIV-negative adults with no recently reported acute infections or vaccinations. Every donor was a Caucasian adult living in Nashville, Tennessee, USA. Blood was collected by leukapheresis, and PBMCs were isolated by Ficoll-Histopaque density gradient centrifugation and then cryopreserved in liquid nitrogen vapor phase. Purity and quantity of every magnetically sorted T cell population were checked by analytical flow cytometry. Genomic DNA was isolated from every sorted fraction and measured by UV absorbance on a Nanodrop 2000c.

Sequenced sample: naive CD8+ T cells sorted from blood. The meaning of the sample's cell subset or site label: CD45RA+CCR7+. Recombination connected TRBV11-2 to TRBJ1-3, with the identity of the D gene unclear. This TCR was recovered from a woman younger than 45 in good health. The CDR3 protein sequence reads: CASSSGNTIYF. The sequence in DNA is TGTGCCAGCAGCTCTGGAAACACCATATATTTT.